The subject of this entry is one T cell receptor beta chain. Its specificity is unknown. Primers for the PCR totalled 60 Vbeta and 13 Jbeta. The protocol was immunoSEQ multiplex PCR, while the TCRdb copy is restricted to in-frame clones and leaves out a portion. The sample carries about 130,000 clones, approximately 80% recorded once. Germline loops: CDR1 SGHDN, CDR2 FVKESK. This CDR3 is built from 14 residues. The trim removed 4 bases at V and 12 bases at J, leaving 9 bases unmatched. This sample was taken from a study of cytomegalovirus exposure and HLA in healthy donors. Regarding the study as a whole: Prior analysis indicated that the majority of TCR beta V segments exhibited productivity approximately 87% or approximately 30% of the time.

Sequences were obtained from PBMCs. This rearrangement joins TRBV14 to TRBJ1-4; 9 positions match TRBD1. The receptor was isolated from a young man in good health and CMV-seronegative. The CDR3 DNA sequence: TGTGCCAGCAGCCCCAGGACAGGGGCTGAGGAACTGTTTTTT. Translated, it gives CASSPRTGAEELFF.